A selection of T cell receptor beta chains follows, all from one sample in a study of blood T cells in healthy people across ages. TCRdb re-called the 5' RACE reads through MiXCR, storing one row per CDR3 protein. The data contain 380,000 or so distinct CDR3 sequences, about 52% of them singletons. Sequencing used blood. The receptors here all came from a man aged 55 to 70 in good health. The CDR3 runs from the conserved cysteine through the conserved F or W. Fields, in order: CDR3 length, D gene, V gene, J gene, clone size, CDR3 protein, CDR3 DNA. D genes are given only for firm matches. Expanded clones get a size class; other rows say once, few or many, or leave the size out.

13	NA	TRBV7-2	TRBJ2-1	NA	CASSLLGLQGQFF	TGTGCCAGCAGCTTACTGGGACTCCAGGGGCAGTTCTTC
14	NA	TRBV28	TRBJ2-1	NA	CASSTGASSHEQFF	TGTGCCAGCAGTACGGGGGCTAGCAGCCATGAGCAGTTCTTC
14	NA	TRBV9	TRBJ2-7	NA	CASSVDGTGYEQYF	TGTGCCAGCAGCGTAGACGGGACCGGTTACGAGCAGTACTTC
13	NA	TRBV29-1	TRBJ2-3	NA	CSVVWGATDTQYF	TGCAGCGTTGTTTGGGGGGCCACAGATACGCAGTATTTT
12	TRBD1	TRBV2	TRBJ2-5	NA	CASNERRRGPYF	TGTGCCAGCAATGAACGGCGCAGGGGGCCGTACTTC
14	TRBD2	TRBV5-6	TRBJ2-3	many	CASAGLAGTDTQYF	TGTGCCAGCGCCGGACTAGCGGGCACAGATACGCAGTATTTT
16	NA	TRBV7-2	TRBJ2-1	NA	CASSPGGSRSYNEQFF	TGTGCCAGCAGCCCCGGTGGGTCCCGCTCCTACAATGAGCAGTTCTTC
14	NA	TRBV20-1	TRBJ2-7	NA	CSARSPSTVYEQYF	TGCAGTGCTAGATCCCCGTCGACTGTCTACGAGCAGTACTTC
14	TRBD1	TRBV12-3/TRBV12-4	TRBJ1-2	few	CASSTRTGDYGYTF	TGTGCCAGCAGTACTCGGACAGGGGACTATGGCTACACCTTC
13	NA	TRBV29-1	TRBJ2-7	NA	CSVGEGTREKQYF	TGCAGCGTTGGAGAAGGGACCCGGGAGAAGCAGTACTTC
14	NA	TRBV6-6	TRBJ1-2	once	CASSRRGNNYGYTF	TGTGCCAGCAGTCGACGGGGGAACAACTATGGCTACACCTTC
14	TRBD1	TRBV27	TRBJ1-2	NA	CASRKGQGNYGYTF	TGTGCCAGCAGGAAGGGACAGGGGAACTATGGCTACACCTTC
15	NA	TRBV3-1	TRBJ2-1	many	CASSPAGGGPFEQFF	TGTGCCAGCAGCCCGGCTGGCGGGGGCCCCTTCGAACAGTTCTTC
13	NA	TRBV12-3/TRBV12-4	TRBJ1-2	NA	CASSGGVKYGYTF	TGTGCCAGCAGCGGCGGGGTTAAGTATGGCTACACCTTC
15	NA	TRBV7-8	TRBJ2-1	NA	CASSRGEGSYNEQFF	TGTGCCAGCAGCCGGGGTGAGGGCTCCTACAATGAGCAGTTCTTC
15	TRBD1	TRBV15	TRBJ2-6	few	CATSGQGSGANVLTF	TGTGCCACCAGCGGACAGGGCTCTGGGGCCAACGTCCTGACTTTC
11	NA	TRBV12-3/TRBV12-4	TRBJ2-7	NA	CASSFLETRYF	TGTGCCAGCAGTTTTCTCGAGACCCGGTACTTC
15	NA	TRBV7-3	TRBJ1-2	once	CASSLKGGTPYGYTF	TGTGCCAGCAGCTTAAAAGGGGGGACACCCTATGGCTACACCTTC
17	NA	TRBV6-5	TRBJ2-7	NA	CASSYSSTGGSTNEQYF	TGTGCCAGCAGTTACTCGAGTACAGGAGGATCGACTAATGAGCAGTACTTC
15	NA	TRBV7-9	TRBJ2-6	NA	CASSGVLSGANVLTF	TGTGCCAGCAGCGGGGTTCTCTCTGGGGCCAACGTCCTGACTTTC
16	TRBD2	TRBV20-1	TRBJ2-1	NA	CSARTPGLAGVNEQFF	TGCAGTGCTAGAACACCGGGACTAGCGGGAGTCAATGAGCAGTTCTTC
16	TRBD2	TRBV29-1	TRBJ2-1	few	CSVEGTSGIRYNEQFF	TGCAGCGTTGAGGGGACTAGCGGGATTCGGTACAATGAGCAGTTCTTC
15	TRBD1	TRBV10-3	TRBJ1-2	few	CAISDGDRGPYGYTF	TGTGCCATCAGTGACGGGGACAGGGGACCCTATGGCTACACCTTC
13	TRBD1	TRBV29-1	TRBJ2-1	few	CSVEGTGYGEQFF	TGCAGCGTTGAAGGGACAGGGTATGGTGAGCAGTTCTTC
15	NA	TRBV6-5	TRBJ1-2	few	CASSYSKPRDYGYTF	TGTGCCAGCAGTTACTCGAAACCCCGCGACTATGGCTACACCTTC
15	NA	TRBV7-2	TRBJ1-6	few	CASSFARGEGSPLHF	TGTGCCAGCAGCTTTGCTAGGGGGGAAGGTTCACCCCTCCACTTT
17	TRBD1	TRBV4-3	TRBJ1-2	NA	CASSQDLGDRASDGYTF	TGCGCCAGCAGCCAAGATCTGGGGGACAGGGCGAGCGATGGCTACACCTTC
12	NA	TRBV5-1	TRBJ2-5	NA	CASILFKETQYF	TGCGCCAGCATCTTGTTTAAAGAGACCCAGTACTTC
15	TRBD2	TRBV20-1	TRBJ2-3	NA	CSAFNRGGQTDTQYF	TGCAGTGCTTTTAATCGGGGGGGACAAACAGATACGCAGTATTTT
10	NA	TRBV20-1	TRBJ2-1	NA	CSANANEQFF	TGCAGTGCCAACGCCAATGAGCAGTTCTTC
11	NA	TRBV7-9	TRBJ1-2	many	CAIPVSYGYTF	TGTGCCATCCCCGTATCTTATGGCTACACCTTC
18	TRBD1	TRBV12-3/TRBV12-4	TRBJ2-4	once	CASSFFQGAGRAKNIQYF	TGTGCCAGCAGTTTCTTTCAGGGGGCGGGGAGAGCCAAAAACATTCAGTACTTC
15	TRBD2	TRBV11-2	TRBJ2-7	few	CASSGGLAAFYEQYF	TGTGCCAGCAGCGGGGGACTAGCGGCGTTCTACGAGCAGTACTTC
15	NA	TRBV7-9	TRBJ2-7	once	CASRTRTWGRNEQYF	TGTGCCAGCAGGACCCGGACATGGGGTAGGAACGAGCAGTACTTC
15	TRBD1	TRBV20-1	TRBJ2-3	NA	CSASDRDRLTDTQYF	TGCAGTGCCAGTGACCGGGACAGGCTCACAGATACGCAGTATTTT
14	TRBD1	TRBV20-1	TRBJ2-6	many	CSAWTGTGANVLTF	TGCAGTGCTTGGACAGGGACTGGGGCCAACGTCCTGACTTTC
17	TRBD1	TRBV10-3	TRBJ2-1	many	CATTGTGGISTYNEQFF	TGTGCCACCACCGGGACAGGGGGCATCAGCACCTACAATGAGCAGTTCTTC